This entry lists 26 T cell receptor beta chains sequenced from one sample in a study of T cell responses to AZD1222 COVID-19 vaccine. Libraries were prepared by immunoSEQ multiplex PCR; TCRdb keeps only in-frame clonotypes and omits some of them. This table holds 100,000 to 150,000 clones, 85% to 90% found once. The sequencing here drew on peripheral blood, taken on day 0 of AZD1222 vaccination. These receptors came from an adult in good health.

The V gene is TRBV18, the J gene TRBJ2-2, with D possibly TRBD1 on 6 matching bases. This CDR3 contains 15 residues. The germline V and J ends were trimmed by 2 bases and 2 bases, with 9 bases remaining between them. Germline V gene sequence: CDR1 KGHSH, CDR2 LQKENI. The CDR3 DNA is TGTGCCAGCTCACCAGTGGGGGCTAACACCGGGGAGCTGTTTTTT. It codes for CASSPVGANTGELFF.

This clone was recorded only once. V is TRBV6-5 and J is TRBJ1-1, with 12 bases that match TRBD1. Per the germline V gene, CDR1 is MNHEY and CDR2 is SVGAGI. The CDR3 contains 15 residues. Trimming removed 6 bases from V and 8 bases from J; junction bases left unmatched: 10. Written as DNA, the CDR3 is TGTGCCAGCAGCGGGGGGACAGGGGGCCCTCACGAAGCTTTCTTT. This encodes CASSGGTGGPHEAFF.

V gene TRBV3-1 (or the pseudogene TRBV3-2) combines with J gene TRBJ2-1; 8 bases are a match to TRBD2. Trimming at V came to 0 bases and at J to 4 bases, leaving 2 bases not matched to a gene. Looked up from germline, CDR1 is LGHDT and CDR2 is YNNKEL (reference sequence). This CDR3 comprises 15 residues. CDR3: CASSQEAGVYNEQFF. CDR3 coding DNA: TGTGCCAGCAGCCAAGAAGCGGGGGTATACAATGAGCAGTTCTTC.

The J gene is TRBJ1-5, the V gene TRBV9; possibly TRBD1 for D (6 bases). Between the trimmed V and J ends, which lost 4 bases and 0 bases, there was a span of 17 bases. Germline CDR1 and CDR2: SGDLS and YYNGEE. This CDR3 contains 17 residues. The CDR3 nucleotides read TGTGCCAGCAGCAAAGGACCCGGGACAAATAGCAATCAGCCCCAGCATTTT. This translates into CASSKGPGTNSNQPQHF.

The V and J genes are TRBV29-1 and TRBJ2-7; D ambiguous. Germline V gives CDR1 SQVTM, CDR2 ANQGSEA. The CDR3 is made up of 12 amino acids. The ends were cut back, 0 bases at V and 4 bases at J, with 7 bases in the middle. CDR3 protein: CSVEDSLYEQYF. Here the CDR3 DNA reads TGCAGCGTTGAAGACAGCCTTTACGAGCAGTACTTC.

The chain recombines TRBV5-6 with TRBJ1-1; D perhaps matches TRBD1 (5 bases). The germline CDR1 and CDR2 sequences are SGHDT and YYEEEE. Trimming removed 0 bases from V and 10 bases from J, with 10 bases in between. The CDR3 runs 12 residues. This CDR3 reads CASSLGQGRAFF. DNA of the CDR3: TGTGCCAGCAGCTTGGGTCAGGGTAGAGCTTTCTTT. Full variable domain (remainder filled in from reference TRBV5-6 and TRBJ1-1): DAGVTQSPTHLIKTRGQQVTLRCSPKSGHDTVSWYQQALGQGPQFIFQYYEEEERQRGNFPDRFSGHQFPNYSSELNVNALLLGDSALYLCASSLGQGRAFFGQGTRLTVV.

The gene calls are TRBV11-3 and TRBJ2-2; D tentatively reads TRBD1 or TRBD2 (5 bases each). Germline V gives CDR1 SGHNT, CDR2 YENEEA. Trimming shortened V by 5 bases and J by 4 bases, and 14 bases separated the two germline ends. The CDR3 totals 15 residues. CDR3 nucleotides: TGTGCCAGCAGCCCCTCCGGGACCCCCACCGGGGAGCTGTTTTTT. This sequence encodes CASSPSGTPTGELFF.

V gene TRBV6-1 combines with J gene TRBJ1-5, with D tentatively TRBD1 (5 bases). The CDR3 is made up of 16 amino acids. The germline V gene has CDR1 MNHNS and CDR2 SASEGT. V was clipped by 2 bases and J by 1 base, with 12 bases between them. CDR3 residues: CASSENGHFSNQPQHF. The CDR3 DNA follows: TGTGCCAGCAGTGAAAATGGACACTTCAGCAATCAGCCCCAGCATTTT.

The chain recombines TRBV11-2 with TRBJ1-3, with D perhaps TRBD1 (5 bases). Germline-derived CDR1 and CDR2 are SGHAT and FQNNGV. V lost 1 base, J lost 0 bases, and 13 bases lay in between. This CDR3 is built from 17 residues. The CDR3 loop is CASSLAGGRTSGNTIYF. The DNA for the CDR3 is TGTGCCAGCAGCTTAGCGGGGGGACGTACCTCTGGAAACACCATATATTTT.

The chain joins TRBV6-1 to TRBJ2-1, with TRBD1 matching 7 bases. This CDR3 comprises 15 residues. J gave up 0 bases and V 6 bases, and 5 bases lay outside the gene matches. CDR1 and CDR2 from the germline V gene are MNHNS and SASEGT. The CDR3 DNA follows: TGTGCCAGCAGGGGGGACAGCAGCTCCTACAATGAGCAGTTCTTC. This codes for CASRGDSSSYNEQFF.

The chain uses TRBV7-3 and TRBJ2-2; D might be TRBD1 (5 bases). V lost 11 bases to trimming and J lost 4 bases, with 17 bases between them. The CDR3 extends over 14 amino acids. The germline V gene has CDR1 SGHTA and CDR2 FQGTGA. CDR3 residues: CASRAGLGTGELFF. The CDR3 DNA follows: TGTGCCTCCAGGGCTGGGTTGGGCACCGGGGAGCTGTTTTTT.

This clone appeared once. The chain joins TRBV6-5 to TRBJ2-3, with 8 bases aligning to TRBD2. The CDR3 has 14 amino acids. Trimming took 10 bases from V and 1 from J; bases not matched to a gene: 7. The germline gives CDR1 MNHEY, CDR2 SVGAGI. Here the CDR3 reads CATGGGMGTDTQYF. The CDR3 DNA reads TGTGCCACCGGGGGGGGCATGGGCACAGATACGCAGTATTTT.

This chain joins TRBV6-5 and TRBJ2-1; 7 bases are a match to TRBD2. The V segment lost 5 bases and the J segment 12 bases; nucleotides outside the gene matches: 10. Per the germline V gene, CDR1 is MNHEY and CDR2 is SVGAGI. There are 13 residues in the CDR3. As DNA, the CDR3 is TGTGCCAGCAGTCCGCGGGGGAGCTTGGGGCAGTTCTTC. Amino acids: CASSPRGSLGQFF.

V usage is TRBV6-5 and J usage is TRBJ1-2, with D possibly TRBD1 on 5 matching bases. V was pared by 2 bases and J by 4 bases, with 14 bases between. The CDR3 length is 15 residues. Per the germline V gene, CDR1 is MNHEY and CDR2 is SVGAGI. The CDR3 nucleotides read TGTGCCAGCAGTTACGGGCAGGGATGGGTCTATGGCTACACCTTC. This gives the protein CASSYGQGWVYGYTF.

This rearrangement joins TRBV19 to TRBJ1-2, with D unresolved. V shed 6 bases and J shed 7 bases, with 12 bases lying between them. There are 12 residues in the CDR3. Germline values: CDR1 LNHDA, CDR2 SQIVND (reference sequence). The CDR3 nucleotides read TGTGCCAGTAGCCTGTTAAACCTTGGCTACACCTTC. This sequence encodes CASSLLNLGYTF. The entire variable domain, with the rest obtained from reference TRBV19 and TRBJ1-2, is as follows: DGGITQSPKYLFRKEGQNVTLSCEQNLNHDAMYWYRQDPGQGLRLIYYSQIVNDFQKGDIAEGYSVSREKKESFPLTVTSAQKNPTAFYLCASSLLNLGYTFGSGTRLTVV.

V is TRBV7-6 and J is TRBJ2-5, with a possible D match to TRBD1 (5 bases). Looked up from germline, CDR1 is SGHVS and CDR2 is FNYEAQ. This CDR3 has 12 residues. Deletions cut 4 bases from V and 5 bases from J, with 8 bases between. The CDR3: CASSSWGETQYF. As DNA, the CDR3 is TGTGCCAGCAGCTCCTGGGGCGAGACCCAGTACTTC. The full variable domain, with the rest looked up from reference TRBV7-6 and TRBJ2-5, is GAGVSQSPRYKVTKRGQDVALRCDPISGHVSLYWYRQALGQGPEFLTYFNYEAQQDKSGLPNDRFSAERPEGSISTLTIQRTEQRDSAMYRCASSSWGETQYFGPGTRLLVL.

The gene calls are TRBV15 and TRBJ1-1; 7 nucleotides agree with TRBD1. This CDR3 contains 16 residues. Germline V lookup: CDR1 LNHNV, CDR2 YYDKDF (reference sequence). Trimming removed 0 bases from V and 0 bases from J; junction bases left unmatched: 4. Written as DNA, the CDR3 is TGTGCCACCAGCAGAGATCGAGGGACAGTGAACACTGAAGCTTTCTTT. This encodes CATSRDRGTVNTEAFF.

The chain uses TRBV19 and TRBJ1-2; 7 bases are shared with TRBD1. The CDR3 is 13 residues long. V dropped 6 bases and J dropped 3; count of bases not matched to a gene: 4. In germline, CDR1 is LNHDA, CDR2 SQIVND (reference sequence). CDR3 sequence reads: CASRSTGHYGYTF. In DNA, the CDR3 is TGTGCCAGTAGATCGACAGGGCACTATGGCTACACCTTC.

This chain joins TRBV29-1 and TRBJ2-1; possible D gene TRBD2, 6 bases. V gave up 1 base and J gave up 10 bases, with 14 bases separating them. There are 13 residues in the CDR3. Germline CDR1 reads SQVTM; CDR2 reads ANQGSEA. The CDR3 nucleotides are TGCAGCGTTGAAGCTCAACTAGCTTCCGAGCAGTTCTTC. Amino acid sequence: CSVEAQLASEQFF.

V usage is TRBV3-1 (or the pseudogene TRBV3-2) and J usage is TRBJ1-3; D is undetermined. CDR1 LGHDT and CDR2 YNNKEL come from the germline V gene (reference sequence). With 0 bases removed from V and 0 bases from J, the gap between germline ends came to 3 bases. The CDR3 consists of 14 residues. CDR3 nucleotides: TGTGCCAGCAGCCAAGATCACTCTGGAAACACCATATATTTT. It translates to CASSQDHSGNTIYF.

Only one count was recorded for this clone. The chain couples TRBV20-1 to TRBJ1-6; D is perhaps TRBD1 (6 bases). CDR1 is DFQATT, CDR2 SNEGSKA, per germline (reference sequence). V lost 3 bases and J lost 7, with 13 bases in between. The CDR3 contains 14 residues. This chain's CDR3 is CSASGGAFNSPLHF. In DNA form, the CDR3 reads TGCAGTGCTAGTGGGGGGGCTTTCAATTCACCCCTCCACTTT.

V is TRBV5-1 and J is TRBJ1-2, with TRBD1 matching 7 bases. Germline V CDR1 and CDR2: SGHRS, YFSETQ. V lost 0 bases to trimming and J lost 3 bases; unmatched junction nucleotides: 2. The CDR3 has 14 residues. The CDR3 spells CASSLDTGDYGYTF. CDR3 in DNA: TGCGCCAGCAGCTTGGATACAGGGGACTATGGCTACACCTTC.

This clone is a singleton in its sample. The rearrangement links TRBV4-1 to TRBJ1-5, with D tentatively TRBD1 (5 bases). CDR3 length equals 14 residues. Trimming cost V 6 bases and J 2 bases, with 11 bases left between them. Germline-derived CDR1 and CDR2 are MGHRA and YSYEKL. DNA of the CDR3: TGCGCCAGCAGGGGGGACGGTGGCAATCAGCCCCAGCATTTT. It specifies CASRGDGGNQPQHF.

This chain joins TRBV28 and TRBJ1-5, with TRBD1 as a possible D gene (5 bases). The V gene's germline CDR1 is MDHEN and CDR2 SYDVKM. The V end lost 6 bases, the J end lost 3 bases, and 12 bases lay between the germline ends. The CDR3 length is 14 residues. The chain's CDR3 is CASRTDSFNQPQHF. The CDR3 coding sequence is TGTGCCAGCAGAACCGACAGTTTCAATCAGCCCCAGCATTTT.

The chain employs TRBV12-3 or TRBV12-4 and TRBJ2-1; no reliable D call. The CDR3 is 13 residues long. V was cut by 0 bases and J by 9 bases, with 9 bases left in between. The CDR3: CASSLAGSGEQFF. CDR3 in DNA: TGTGCCAGCAGTTTAGCAGGGTCGGGTGAGCAGTTCTTC.

The V and J genes are TRBV7-2 and TRBJ1-1; 7 bases line up with TRBD1. The CDR3 has 15 amino acids. Germline CDR1 and CDR2: SGHTA and FQGNSA. The V gene end was trimmed by 5 bases and the J gene end by 5 bases; junction bases not matched to a gene: 11. The CDR3 DNA is TGTGCCAGCAGCCCCAGGGGGGGGGCGATTACTGAAGCTTTCTTT. Residues: CASSPRGGAITEAFF.